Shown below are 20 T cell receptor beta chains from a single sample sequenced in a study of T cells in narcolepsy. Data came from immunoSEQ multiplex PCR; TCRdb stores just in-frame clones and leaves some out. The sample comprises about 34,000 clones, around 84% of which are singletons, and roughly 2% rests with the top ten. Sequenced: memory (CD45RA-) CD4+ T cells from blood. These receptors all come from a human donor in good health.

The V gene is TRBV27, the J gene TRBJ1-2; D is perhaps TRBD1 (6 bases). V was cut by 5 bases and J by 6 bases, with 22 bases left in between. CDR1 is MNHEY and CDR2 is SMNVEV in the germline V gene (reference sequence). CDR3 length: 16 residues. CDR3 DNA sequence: TGTGCCAGCAGTCGAGGGTGGGGGGGCGAGGACGATGGCTACACCTTC. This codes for CASSRGWGGEDDGYTF.

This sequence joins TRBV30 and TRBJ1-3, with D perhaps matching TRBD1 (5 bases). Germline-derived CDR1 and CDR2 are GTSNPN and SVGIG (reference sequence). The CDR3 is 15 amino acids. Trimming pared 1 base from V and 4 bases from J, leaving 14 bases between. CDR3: CAWSGHGGNGNTIYF. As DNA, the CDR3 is TGTGCCTGGAGTGGCCACGGGGGGAACGGAAACACCATATATTTT.

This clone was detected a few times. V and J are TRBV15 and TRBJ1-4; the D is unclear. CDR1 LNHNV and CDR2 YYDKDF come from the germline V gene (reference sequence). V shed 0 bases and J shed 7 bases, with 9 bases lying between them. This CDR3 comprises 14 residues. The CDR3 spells CATSRDWATEKLFF. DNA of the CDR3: TGTGCCACCAGCAGAGATTGGGCGACTGAAAAACTGTTTTTT.

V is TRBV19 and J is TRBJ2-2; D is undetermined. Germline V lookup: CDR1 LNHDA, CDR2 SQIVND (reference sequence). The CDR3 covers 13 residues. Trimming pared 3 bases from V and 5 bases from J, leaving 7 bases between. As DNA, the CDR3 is TGTGCCAGTAGTATTCTAGTAACCGGGGAGCTGTTTTTT. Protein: CASSILVTGELFF.

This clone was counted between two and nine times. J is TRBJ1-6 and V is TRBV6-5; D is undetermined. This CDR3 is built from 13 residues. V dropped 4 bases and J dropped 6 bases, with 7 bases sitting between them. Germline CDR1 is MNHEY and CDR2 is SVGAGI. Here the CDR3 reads CASSSATNSPLHF. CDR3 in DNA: TGTGCCAGCAGTTCCGCAACTAATTCACCCCTCCACTTT.

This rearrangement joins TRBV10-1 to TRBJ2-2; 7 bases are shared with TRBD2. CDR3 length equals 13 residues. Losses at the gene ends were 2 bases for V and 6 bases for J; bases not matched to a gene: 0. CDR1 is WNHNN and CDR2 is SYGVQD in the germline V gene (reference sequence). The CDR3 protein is CASSEGGAGELFF. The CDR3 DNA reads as TGCGCCAGCAGTGAGGGGGGGGCCGGGGAGCTGTTTTTT.

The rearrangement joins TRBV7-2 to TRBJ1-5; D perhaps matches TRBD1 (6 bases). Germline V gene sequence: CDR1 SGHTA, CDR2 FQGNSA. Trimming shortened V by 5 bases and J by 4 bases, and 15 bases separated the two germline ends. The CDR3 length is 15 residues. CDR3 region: CASSPWGRGNQPQHF. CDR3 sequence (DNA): TGTGCCAGCAGCCCGTGGGGGAGGGGGAATCAGCCCCAGCATTTT.

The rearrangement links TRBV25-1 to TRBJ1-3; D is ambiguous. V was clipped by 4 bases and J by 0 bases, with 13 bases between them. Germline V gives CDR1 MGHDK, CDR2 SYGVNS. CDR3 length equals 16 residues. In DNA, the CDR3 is TGTGCCAGCAGTGTGGGAGGGATCAACTCTGGAAACACCATATATTTT. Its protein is CASSVGGINSGNTIYF.

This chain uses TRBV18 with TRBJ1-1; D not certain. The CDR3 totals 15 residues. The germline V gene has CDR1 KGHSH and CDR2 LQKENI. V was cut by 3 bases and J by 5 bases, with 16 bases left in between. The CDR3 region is CASSPRSGKRTEAFF. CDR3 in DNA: TGTGCCAGCTCACCGAGGTCGGGGAAAAGGACTGAAGCTTTCTTT.

The CDR3 sequence is CASAQSYEQYF. In nucleotides, the CDR3 is TGTGCCAGCGCGCAATCTTACGAGCAGTACTTC. The gene calls are TRBV6-1 and TRBJ2-7; D not certain. CDR3 length: 11 residues. V lost 8 bases, J lost 4 bases, and 9 bases lay in between. The germline CDR1 and CDR2 sequences are MNHNS and SASEGT.

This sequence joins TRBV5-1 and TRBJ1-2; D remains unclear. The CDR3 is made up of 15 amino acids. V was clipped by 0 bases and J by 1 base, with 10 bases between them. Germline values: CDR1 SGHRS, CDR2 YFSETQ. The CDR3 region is CASSLVPGDNYGYTF. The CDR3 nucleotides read TGCGCCAGCAGCTTGGTCCCTGGCGATAACTATGGCTACACCTTC.

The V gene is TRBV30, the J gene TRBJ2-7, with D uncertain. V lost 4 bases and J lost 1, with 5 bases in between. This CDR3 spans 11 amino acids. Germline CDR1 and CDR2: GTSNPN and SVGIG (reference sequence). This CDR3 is CAWTDSYEQYF. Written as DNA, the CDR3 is TGTGCCTGGACCGATTCCTACGAGCAGTACTTC.

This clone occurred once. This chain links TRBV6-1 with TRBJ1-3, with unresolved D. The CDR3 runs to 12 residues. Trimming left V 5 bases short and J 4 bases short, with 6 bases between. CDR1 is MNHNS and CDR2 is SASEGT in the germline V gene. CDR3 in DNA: TGTGCCAGCAGTCTGGCCGGAAACACCATATATTTT. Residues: CASSLAGNTIYF.

In nucleotides, the CDR3 is TGTGCCAGCAGCGTGGGGACAGGAGCCCAGCCCCAGCATTTT. Translating it yields CASSVGTGAQPQHF. The rearrangement links TRBV2 to TRBJ1-5; 8 positions agree with TRBD1. The germline CDR1 and CDR2 sequences are SNHLY and FYNNEI. The CDR3 covers 14 residues. After removal of 6 bases from V and 7 bases from J, the junction contained 8 bases not matched to a gene.

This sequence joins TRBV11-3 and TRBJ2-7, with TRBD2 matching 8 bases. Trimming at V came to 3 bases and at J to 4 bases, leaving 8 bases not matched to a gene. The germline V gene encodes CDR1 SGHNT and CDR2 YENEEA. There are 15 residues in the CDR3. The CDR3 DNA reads TGTGCCAGCAGCTTGGGTAGCGGGAACTGGTACGAGCAGTACTTC. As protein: CASSLGSGNWYEQYF.

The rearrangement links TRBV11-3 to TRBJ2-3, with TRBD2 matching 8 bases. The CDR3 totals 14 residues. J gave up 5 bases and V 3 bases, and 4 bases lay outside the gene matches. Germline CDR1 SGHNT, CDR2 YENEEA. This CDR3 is CASSLGLAGDTQYF. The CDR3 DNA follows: TGTGCCAGCAGCTTGGGGCTAGCGGGAGATACGCAGTATTTT.

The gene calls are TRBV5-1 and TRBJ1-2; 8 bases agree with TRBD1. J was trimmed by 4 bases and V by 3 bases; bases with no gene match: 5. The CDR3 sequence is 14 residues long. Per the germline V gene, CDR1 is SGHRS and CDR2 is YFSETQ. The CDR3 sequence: CASSSSGQGYGYTF. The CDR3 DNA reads TGCGCCAGCAGCTCCTCAGGACAGGGCTATGGCTACACCTTC. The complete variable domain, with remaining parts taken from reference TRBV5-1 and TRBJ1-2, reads KAGVTQTPRYLIKTRGQQVTLSCSPISGHRSVSWYQQTPGQGLQFLFEYFSETQRNKGNFPGRFSGRQFSNSRSEMNVSTLELGDSALYLCASSSSGQGYGYTFGSGTRLTVV.

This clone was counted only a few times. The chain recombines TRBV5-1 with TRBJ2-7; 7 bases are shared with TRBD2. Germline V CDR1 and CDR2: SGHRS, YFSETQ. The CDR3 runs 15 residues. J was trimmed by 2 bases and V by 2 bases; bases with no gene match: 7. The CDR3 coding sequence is TGCGCCAGCAGCTTCAGCGGGAAAGGAACCTACGAGCAGTACTTC. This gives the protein CASSFSGKGTYEQYF.

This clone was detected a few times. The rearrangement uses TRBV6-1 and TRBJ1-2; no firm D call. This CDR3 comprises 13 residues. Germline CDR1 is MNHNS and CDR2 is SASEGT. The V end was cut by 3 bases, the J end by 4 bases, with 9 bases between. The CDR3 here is CASSDSAGYGYTF. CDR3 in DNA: TGTGCCAGCAGTGATTCGGCAGGCTATGGCTACACCTTC.

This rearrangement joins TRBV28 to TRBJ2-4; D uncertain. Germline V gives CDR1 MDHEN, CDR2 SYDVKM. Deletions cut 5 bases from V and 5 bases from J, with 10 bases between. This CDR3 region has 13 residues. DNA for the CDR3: TGTGCCAGCAGTCAAACAAAACAAAACATTCAGTACTTC. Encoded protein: CASSQTKQNIQYF.